The source of this T cell receptor (beta chain) is a study of blood T cell repertoires in COVID-19. On the study more broadly: The United States, Italy and Spain were the sources of the acute and convalescent COVID-19 samples. PBMCs, B-cell-depleted T cells, or T cells provided the cDNA or gDNA that made up the material.

In the original analysis: It was from reference gene primer amplification that nucleated cell counts were estimated. Some clones are missing from TCRdb's copy, which holds only in-frame ones; the method was immunoSEQ multiplex PCR. From that table come the V and J calls and clone size; the DNA was used to work out D and trimming. The repertoire holds approximately 230,000 clones, with 80% to 90% as singletons. The sequencing input was peripheral blood. The TCR comes from a man at least 80 years old with acute or convalescent COVID-19.

CDR3 region: CASRDREEGAQYF. DNA of the CDR3: TGTGCCAGTCGGGACAGGGAGGAAGGGGCCCAGTACTTC. This chain connects TRBV2 to TRBJ2-5; 9 positions agree with TRBD1. The V segment lost 9 bases and the J segment 9 bases; nucleotides outside the gene matches: 11. Germline loops: CDR1 SNHLY, CDR2 FYNNEI. The CDR3 is 13 amino acids.